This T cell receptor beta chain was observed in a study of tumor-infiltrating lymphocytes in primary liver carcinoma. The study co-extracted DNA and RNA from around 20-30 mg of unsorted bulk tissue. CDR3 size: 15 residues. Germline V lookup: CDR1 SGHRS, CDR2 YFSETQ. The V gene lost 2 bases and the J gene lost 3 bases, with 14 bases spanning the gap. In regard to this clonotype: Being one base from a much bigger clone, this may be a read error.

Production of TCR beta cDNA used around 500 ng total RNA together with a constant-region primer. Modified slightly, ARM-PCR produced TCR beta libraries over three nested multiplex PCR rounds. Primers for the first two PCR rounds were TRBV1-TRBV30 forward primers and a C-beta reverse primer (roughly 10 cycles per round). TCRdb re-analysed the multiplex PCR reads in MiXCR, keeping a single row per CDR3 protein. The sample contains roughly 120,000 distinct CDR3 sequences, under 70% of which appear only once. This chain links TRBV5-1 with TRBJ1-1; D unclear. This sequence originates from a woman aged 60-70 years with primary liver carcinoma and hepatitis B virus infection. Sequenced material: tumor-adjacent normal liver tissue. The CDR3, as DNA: TGCGCCAGCAGCTTTTACGGCGGATCGGACACTGAAGCTTTCTTT. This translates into CASSFYGGSDTEAFF.